This T cell receptor beta chain comes out of a study of blood T cell repertoires in COVID-19. Overall study context: Acute and convalescent COVID-19 samples came from the United States, Italy and Spain. From T cells, B-cell-depleted T cells, or PBMCs came the material, which was cDNA or gDNA.

Study processing details: Reference gene primers were amplified, and this amplification served to estimate nucleated cell counts. Sequencing was performed with immunoSEQ multiplex PCR; in TCRdb, only in-frame clones are kept and a portion is missing. V and J calls and clone size are as listed in that table; D and trimming were resolved from the DNA. The sample yields roughly 250,000 clones, roughly 77% seen once. The junction had 4 bases not matched to a gene; V was cut back by 2 bases and J by 9 bases. This CDR3 comprises 15 residues. Germline CDR1 MNHEY, CDR2 SMNVEV (reference sequence). The rearrangement links TRBV27 to TRBJ2-1; 13 bases are shared with TRBD2. The TCR comes from a woman older than 75 with acute or convalescent COVID-19. Sequencing was performed on peripheral blood. Here the CDR3 DNA reads TGTGCCAGCAGTTTACCGGGACTAGCGGGGTTTGAGCAGTTCTTC. Translated: CASSLPGLAGFEQFF.